The 17 T cell receptor beta chains in this list originate from one sample, sequenced in a study of Ad26.COV2.S vaccination and SARS-CoV-2 variants. The sample's treatment: roughly 18 received Ad26.COV2.S at low or high dose, single or two shots; about five received placebo; per-sample allocation not given. All samples were drawn on day 63, counting from the first vaccine or placebo injection. Produced via immunoSEQ multiplex PCR; TCRdb's table is partial and in-frame only. Seen here are 380,000 or so clones, 83% observed once, and the top ten hold around 7%. The specimen was peripheral blood, collected in a trial of Ad26.COV2.S vaccine versus placebo. The origin of the receptors is a person between 18 and 65 years old who received the Ad26.COV2.S COVID-19 vaccine or a placebo.

In this sample, this clone turned up a few times. This chain joins TRBV6-5 and TRBJ1-1; no firm D call. Germline CDR1 MNHEY, CDR2 SVGAGI. Trimming stripped 2 bases from V and 4 bases from J, with 11 bases between. There are 14 residues in the CDR3. The CDR3: CASSYGRRGTEAFF. DNA for the CDR3: TGTGCCAGCAGTTACGGCAGGCGCGGCACTGAAGCTTTCTTT.

The chain employs TRBV19 and TRBJ2-3; tentative D call: TRBD1 (6 bases). The CDR3 has 12 amino acids. V was shortened by 10 bases and J by 4 bases, with 12 bases between the two germline ends. Germline CDR1 and CDR2: LNHDA and SQIVND (reference sequence). The DNA of the CDR3 is TGTGCCACCTCACAGGGTCCAGATACGCAGTATTTT. It encodes CATSQGPDTQYF. The full variable domain, rest sourced from reference TRBV19 and TRBJ2-3, is DGGITQSPKYLFRKEGQNVTLSCEQNLNHDAMYWYRQDPGQGLRLIYYSQIVNDFQKGDIAEGYSVSREKKESFPLTVTSAQKNPTAFYLCATSQGPDTQYFGPGTRLTVL.

The chain recombines TRBV7-6 with TRBJ2-5, with TRBD2 matching over 13 bases. With 2 bases clipped from V and 5 bases from J, the junction kept 8 bases outside the gene matches. The germline CDR1 and CDR2 sequences are SGHVS and FNYEAQ. The length of the CDR3 is 17 residues. The chain's CDR3 is CASSLRLAGGWKETQYF. In DNA form, the CDR3 reads TGTGCCAGCAGCTTACGACTAGCGGGAGGATGGAAGGAGACCCAGTACTTC.

Regarding this clone: Other DNA sequences within the sample encode an identical CDR3. The chain joins TRBV18 to TRBJ1-1; 8 bases agree with TRBD1. Germline trimming cut 6 bases from V and 5 bases from J; bases unmatched to any gene: 5. The germline V gene has CDR1 KGHSH and CDR2 LQKENI. This CDR3 has 13 residues. CDR3 loop: CASSSTGVTEAFF. The CDR3, as DNA: TGTGCCAGCTCCTCGACAGGGGTTACTGAAGCTTTCTTT.

This clone was observed a few times. CDR3 DNA: TGTGCCAGCAGTTACCGTGCCGGCGTATCCCTTTGGGCTTTCTTT. Translated: CASSYRAGVSLWAFF. The chain couples TRBV6-6 to TRBJ1-1; D ambiguous. Germline CDR1 reads MNHNY; CDR2 reads SVGAGI (reference sequence). The CDR3 has 15 residues. V shed 2 bases and J shed 11 bases, with 21 bases lying between them.

The chain carries TRBV18 and TRBJ1-4, with 9 bases fitting TRBD1. This CDR3 comprises 15 residues. Germline-derived CDR1 and CDR2 are KGHSH and LQKENI. After removal of 3 bases from V and 7 bases from J, the junction contained 6 bases not matched to a gene. The CDR3 region is CASSPTGGRGEKLFF. The CDR3 region has the DNA TGTGCCAGCTCACCTACAGGGGGCAGGGGTGAAAAACTGTTTTTT. Full variable domain (outside the CDR3, taken from reference TRBV18 and TRBJ1-4): NAGVMQNPRHLVRRRGQEARLRCSPMKGHSHVYWYRQLPEEGLKFMVYLQKENIIDESGMPKERFSAEFPKEGPSILRIQQVVRGDSAAYFCASSPTGGRGEKLFFGSGTQLSVL.

V and J are TRBV2 and TRBJ2-1, with D uncertain. Trimming shortened V by 4 bases and J by 4 bases, and 5 bases separated the two germline ends. Germline CDR1 reads SNHLY; CDR2 reads FYNNEI. The CDR3 sequence is 12 residues long. The CDR3 region is CASSGVYNEQFF. The CDR3 DNA reads TGTGCCAGCAGTGGAGTATACAATGAGCAGTTCTTC.

CDR3 DNA: TGTGCCAGCAGTCTACGCTTGGGACAGGGGGCGACCGGGGAGCTGTTTTTT. It codes for CASSLRLGQGATGELFF. The genes are TRBV28 and TRBJ2-2; 12 nucleotides align to TRBD1. The V and J ends lost 5 bases and 5 bases, in that order; junction bases with no gene match: 9. Germline values: CDR1 MDHEN, CDR2 SYDVKM. CDR3 length: 17 amino acids. Together with reference TRBV28 and TRBJ2-2, the CDR3 gives the full variable domain: DVKVTQSSRYLVKRTGEKVFLECVQDMDHENMFWYRQDPGLGLRLIYFSYDVKMKEKGDIPEGYSVSREKKERFSLILESASTNQTSMYLCASSLRLGQGATGELFFGEGSRLTVL.

This sequence joins TRBV19 and TRBJ1-3; 7 bases fit TRBD1. The CDR3 runs to 14 residues. J gave up 3 bases and V 10 bases, and 9 bases lay outside the gene matches. Germline-derived CDR1 and CDR2 are LNHDA and SQIVND (reference sequence). For the CDR3, the DNA is TGTGCCACCTCCCGACAGGGACTTGGAAACACCATATATTTT. This encodes CATSRQGLGNTIYF.

This clone was observed once. The chain uses TRBV30 and TRBJ1-4; a weak D match, TRBD1 (6 bases). Germline V lookup: CDR1 GTSNPN, CDR2 SVGIG (reference sequence). This CDR3 region has 11 residues. Trimming took 1 base from V and 16 from J, leaving 13 bases between them. CDR3 sequence reads: CAWSGGLEQFF. The CDR3 nucleotides read TGTGCCTGGAGTGGGGGGCTGGAGCAGTTTTTT.

The chain joins TRBV7-3 to TRBJ1-1; D remains ambiguous. V was clipped by 2 bases and J by 4 bases, with 8 bases between them. Germline assignment: CDR1 SGHTA and CDR2 FQGTGA. This CDR3 spans 13 amino acids. The DNA of the CDR3 is TGTGCCAGCAGCTTAGGTGGGGTCACTGAAGCTTTCTTT. This encodes CASSLGGVTEAFF.

The chain carries TRBV28 and TRBJ1-6; D unclear. The CDR3 totals 13 residues. V was pared by 1 base and J by 6 bases, with 4 bases between. The germline CDR1 and CDR2 sequences are MDHEN and SYDVKM. In nucleotides, the CDR3 is TGTGCCAGCAGTTTATCAACTAATTCACCCCTCCACTTT. Translation: CASSLSTNSPLHF.

V usage is TRBV28 and J usage is TRBJ1-4, with D tentatively TRBD1 (5 bases). From germline, CDR1 is MDHEN and CDR2 SYDVKM. CDR3 length: 15 residues. V was shortened by 6 bases and J by 5 bases, with 16 bases between the two germline ends. CDR3 amino acids: CASSLTGTDNEKLFF. CDR3 nucleotides: TGTGCCAGCAGCCTAACCGGGACGGACAATGAAAAACTGTTTTTT.

V is TRBV4-1 and J is TRBJ1-2, with D maybe TRBD1 (5 bases). Trimming shortened V by 1 base and J by 3 bases, and 12 bases separated the two germline ends. This CDR3 is built from 15 residues. Looked up from germline, CDR1 is MGHRA and CDR2 is YSYEKL. CDR3 bases: TGCGCCAGCAGCCAAGTTTCCAGGGCGGACTATGGCTACACCTTC. Amino acid sequence: CASSQVSRADYGYTF.

The chain joins TRBV7-2 to TRBJ1-2; tentative D call: TRBD1 (6 bases). Trimming removed 5 bases from V and 8 bases from J, with 18 bases in between. CDR1 is SGHTA and CDR2 is FQGNSA in the germline V gene. This CDR3 spans 14 amino acids. In DNA, the CDR3 is TGTGCCAGCAGCCAAGGGGGTGTGATGTCGGGCTACACCTTC. Translated: CASSQGGVMSGYTF.

This clone was seen only a few times. This chain uses TRBV10-3 with TRBJ1-1, with D perhaps TRBD1 (5 bases). V lost 4 bases, J lost 3 bases, and 18 bases lay in between. Germline V gives CDR1 ENHRY, CDR2 SYGVKD. CDR3 length equals 16 residues. The CDR3 bases are TGTGCCATCAGTGCGAGGGACGGTGCAAAAGACACTGAAGCTTTCTTT. Amino acids: CAISARDGAKDTEAFF.

This chain links TRBV10-3 with TRBJ1-2; weak D call: TRBD1 (5 bases). Germline CDR1 is ENHRY and CDR2 is SYGVKD. V was clipped by 4 bases and J by 8 bases, with 14 bases between them. CDR3 length: 13 amino acids. The CDR3, as DNA: TGTGCCATCAGTGCCGTCGGGGGGGGAGGCTACACCTTC. Amino acids: CAISAVGGGGYTF.